The 10 T cell receptor beta chains listed next were all sequenced from one sample in a study of cytomegalovirus exposure and HLA in healthy donors. PCR amplification relied on 60 Vbeta primers (plus 13 Jbeta primers). Repertoires were generated with immunoSEQ multiplex PCR, while TCRdb's copy carries only in-frame clones and drops some. Among 160,000 or so clones listed, 80% were seen once. The sequenced sample consisted of PBMCs. Receptors originate from a male donor in good health and CMV-seropositive.

V gene TRBV5-1 combines with J gene TRBJ2-7; 9 bases agree with TRBD2. CDR1 and CDR2 (germline): SGHRS, YFSETQ. The CDR3 consists of 14 residues. The trim removed 3 bases at V and 3 bases at J, leaving 4 bases unmatched. For the CDR3, the DNA is TGCGCCAGCAGCTATCCTAGCGGGAACTACGAGCAGTACTTC. Its translation is CASSYPSGNYEQYF.

V is TRBV5-5 and J is TRBJ2-7, with TRBD1 matching 10 bases. Trimming removed 4 bases from V and 3 bases from J; junction bases left unmatched: 7. Per the germline V gene, CDR1 is SGHKS and CDR2 is YYEKEE (reference sequence). The CDR3 has 15 residues. The chain's CDR3 is CASSPEWDRGYEQYF. CDR3 DNA: TGTGCCAGCAGCCCCGAATGGGACAGGGGCTACGAGCAGTACTTC.

The rearrangement uses TRBV5-1 and TRBJ2-5, with 9 bases identical to TRBD2. The J call is doubtful: the DNA matches TRBJ2-7 better. This CDR3 is built from 16 residues. CDR1 is SGHRS and CDR2 is YFSETQ in the germline V gene. CDR3 nucleotides: TGCGCCAGCAACTCGGGTGGTAGCGGGAGTTCCTACGAGCAGTACTTC. It encodes CASNSGGSGSSYEQYF.

V usage is TRBV27 and J usage is TRBJ2-5; 10 bases align to TRBD1. This CDR3 region has 14 residues. J was trimmed by 5 bases and V by 5 bases; bases with no gene match: 5. CDR1 is MNHEY, CDR2 SMNVEV, per germline (reference sequence). The CDR3 loop reads CASSPGTGAETQYF. The CDR3 DNA reads TGTGCCAGCAGTCCCGGGACAGGGGCCGAGACCCAGTACTTC.

The J gene is TRBJ2-7, the V gene TRBV7-9; TRBD2 matches 8 bases. V was pared by 5 bases and J by 2 bases, with 8 bases of the junction left unmatched. The CDR3 is 15 residues long. Germline V gene data show CDR1 as SEHNR and CDR2 as FQNEAQ (reference sequence). The CDR3: CASSRSGIPPYEQYF. Here the CDR3 DNA reads TGTGCCAGCAGCCGTAGCGGGATACCACCCTACGAGCAGTACTTC.

The gene calls are TRBV6-4 and TRBJ1-2, with D tentatively TRBD1 (6 bases). V lost 7 bases to trimming and J lost 6 bases, with 18 bases between them. The germline CDR1 and CDR2 sequences are MRHNA and SNTAGT. The CDR3 consists of 14 residues. CDR3 coding DNA: TGTGCCAGCATCGAGCCGGGGGGGCCAGATGGCTACACCTTC. Protein: CASIEPGGPDGYTF.

The chain carries TRBV18 and TRBJ2-1, with a possible D match to TRBD1 (5 bases). This CDR3 comprises 13 residues. Germline V gene data show CDR1 as KGHSH and CDR2 as LQKENI. V lost 1 base, J lost 5 bases, and 6 bases lay in between. CDR3: CASSPLGDNEQFF. CDR3 bases: TGTGCCAGCTCACCACTAGGGGACAATGAGCAGTTCTTC.

The sample holds a few counts of this clone. DNA of the CDR3: TGTGCCAGCAGCTTAGCACAATCCTACGAGCAGTACTTC. It specifies CASSLAQSYEQYF. The chain recombines TRBV11-1 with TRBJ2-7; D is undetermined. Between the trimmed V and J ends, which lost 0 bases and 1 base, there was a span of 4 bases. CDR1 and CDR2 (germline): SGHAT, FQDESV (reference sequence). The length of the CDR3 is 13 residues.

The chain uses TRBV5-1 and TRBJ2-2, with 10 bases that match TRBD1. With 4 bases clipped from V and 4 bases from J, the junction kept 4 bases outside the gene matches. The germline V gene has CDR1 SGHRS and CDR2 YFSETQ. CDR3 length: 15 amino acids. The CDR3 DNA reads TGCGCCAGCAGCCCAGGACAGGGGGTCACCGGGGAGCTGTTTTTT. This codes for CASSPGQGVTGELFF.

CDR3 region: CASVSHEQYF. CDR3 nucleotide sequence: TGTGCCAGTGTATCCCACGAGCAGTACTTC. This chain connects TRBV9 to TRBJ2-7; D gene ambiguous. The CDR3 runs 10 residues. Trimming stripped 8 bases from V and 5 bases from J, with 8 bases between. Germline V lookup: CDR1 SGDLS, CDR2 YYNGEE.